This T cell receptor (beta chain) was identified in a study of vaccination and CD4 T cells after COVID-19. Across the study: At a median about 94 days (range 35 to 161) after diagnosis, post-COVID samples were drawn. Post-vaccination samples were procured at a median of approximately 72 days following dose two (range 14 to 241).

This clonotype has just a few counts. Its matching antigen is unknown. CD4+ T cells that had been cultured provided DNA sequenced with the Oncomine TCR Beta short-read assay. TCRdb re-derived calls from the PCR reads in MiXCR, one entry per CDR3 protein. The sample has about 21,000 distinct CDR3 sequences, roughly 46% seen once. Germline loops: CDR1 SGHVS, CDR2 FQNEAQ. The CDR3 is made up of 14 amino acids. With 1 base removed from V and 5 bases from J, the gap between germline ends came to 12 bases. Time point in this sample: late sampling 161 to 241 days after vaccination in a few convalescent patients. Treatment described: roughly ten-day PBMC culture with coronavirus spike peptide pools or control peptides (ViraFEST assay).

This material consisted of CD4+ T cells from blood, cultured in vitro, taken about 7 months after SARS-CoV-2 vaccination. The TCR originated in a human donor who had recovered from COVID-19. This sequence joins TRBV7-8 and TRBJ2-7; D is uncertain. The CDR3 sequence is CASSLGLGFHEQYF. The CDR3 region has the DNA TGTGCCAGCAGCTTAGGACTGGGGTTCCACGAGCAGTACTTC. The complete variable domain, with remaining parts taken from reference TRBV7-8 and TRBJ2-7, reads GAGVSQSPRYKVAKRGQDVALRCDPISGHVSLFWYQQALGQGPEFLTYFQNEAQLDKSGLPSDRFFAERPEGSVSTLKIQRTQQEDSAVYLCASSLGLGFHEQYFGPGTRLTVT.